The source of this TCR beta chain is a study of T cell repertoires in cytomegalovirus infection. Remarks on this clonotype: What it binds is unknown. Given the absence of the conserved phenylalanine or tryptophan at the CDR3 end, a read error is likely.

The CDR3 consists of 13 residues. The V gene lost 5 bases and the J gene lost 2 bases, with 9 bases spanning the gap. Germline CDR1 and CDR2: MNHEY and SVGEGT. MiXCR, run by TCRdb on the reads, gives a single entry per CDR3 protein. This table holds hundreds of thousands of distinct CDR3 sequences, approximately 33% found once. This clonotype was sampled from a human donor in good health (CMV status not recorded). Some clones in this sample may be carry-over from other donors' samples. The gene calls are TRBV6-2 or TRBV6-3 and TRBJ1-2; D may be TRBD1 (6 bases). The specimen comprised cultured PBMCs, sampled from culture after CMV antigen stimulation. In DNA form, the CDR3 reads TGTGCCAGCAGTCCCAGGGGAAACTATGGCTACACCTGC. Encoded protein: CASSPRGNYGYTC.